What follows describes a single TCR beta chain. What it recognizes is unknown. The ends were cut back, 2 bases at V and 10 bases at J, with 14 bases in the middle. The CDR3 length is 13 residues. The sample belongs to a study of early T cells in non-severe SARS-CoV-2 infection. General study points: Database matching using VDJdb favored anti-spike CD8 responses, with private and CD4 specificities left missing.

The TCR library protocol attached unique molecular identifiers to the individual cDNA molecules. TCRdb itself ran the 5' RACE reads through MiXCR, one entry per CDR3 protein. The data hold just under 90,000 distinct CDR3 sequences, with around 14% observed a single time. The origin of this receptor is an adult who was a healthcare worker with PCR-confirmed SARS-CoV-2 infection or an uninfected control (not recorded which). The rearrangement joins TRBV12-3 or TRBV12-4 to TRBJ2-5; D unclear. Sequenced sample: whole blood. CDR3 sequence (DNA): TGTGCCAGCAGTTTAAGGTCCAGCTTAGACCAGTACTTC. This translates into CASSLRSSLDQYF.